This entry lists 18 T cell receptor beta chains sequenced from one sample in a study of identical twins' blood T cells. TCRdb redid the calling of the 5' RACE reads with MiXCR, one entry per CDR3 protein. This repertoire shows 350,000 to 450,000 distinct CDR3 sequences, about 28% found once; its top ten account for more than 5.5%. The source material was PBMCs. The receptors come from a woman aged 18 to 55 in good health.

This chain joins TRBV6-6 and TRBJ1-5; TRBD1 matches 9 bases. Germline-derived CDR1 and CDR2 are MNHNY and SVGAGI (reference sequence). The ends lost 7 bases at V and 2 bases at J; junction bases unmatched: 6. CDR3 length: 15 residues. CDR3 coding DNA: TGTGCCAGCACCTCACAGGGGGCGGGCAATCAGCCCCAGCATTTT. Its translation: CASTSQGAGNQPQHF.

J is TRBJ1-4 and V is TRBV25-1; D remains ambiguous. The CDR3 runs 12 residues. The V gene lost 5 bases and the J gene lost 5 bases, with 6 bases spanning the gap. Germline V gene sequence: CDR1 MGHDK, CDR2 SYGVNS. In nucleotides, the CDR3 is TGTGCCAGCAGTCTCCTAAATGAAAAACTGTTTTTT. Residues: CASSLLNEKLFF.

The chain joins TRBV12-3 or TRBV12-4 to TRBJ2-7, with 7 bases aligning to TRBD1. Germline trimming cut 3 bases from V and 0 bases from J; bases unmatched to any gene: 5. The CDR3 length is 15 residues. The CDR3 DNA follows: TGTGCCAGCAGTTTGACCGGGACAGACTCCTACGAGCAGTACTTC. Protein sequence: CASSLTGTDSYEQYF.

This clonotype has just a few counts. The chain joins TRBV12-3 or TRBV12-4 to TRBJ1-1, with no clear D. Trimming left V 3 bases short and J 3 bases short, with 5 bases between. The CDR3 has 12 amino acids. The CDR3 region is CASSFLYTEAFF. In nucleotides, the CDR3 is TGTGCCAGCAGTTTTTTATACACTGAAGCTTTCTTT.

In its sample, this clonotype was seen many times. The genes are TRBV12-3 or TRBV12-4 and TRBJ2-7; 8 positions agree with TRBD1. This CDR3 has 14 residues. J lost 3 bases, V lost 3 bases, and 4 bases had no gene match. CDR3 DNA sequence: TGTGCCAGCAGTTTTGGCAGGGGGCTCTACGAGCAGTACTTC. Its translation is CASSFGRGLYEQYF.

This clonotype was seen at least ten times. This CDR3 is CSARDHRGNTEAFF. In DNA, the CDR3 is TGCAGTGCTAGAGACCACAGGGGGAACACTGAAGCTTTCTTT. The chain carries TRBV20-1 and TRBJ1-1, with 7 bases that match TRBD1. The CDR3 runs 14 residues. The trim removed 0 bases at V and 1 base at J, leaving 2 bases unmatched. Germline CDR1 DFQATT, CDR2 SNEGSKA (reference sequence).

J is TRBJ1-1 and V is TRBV3-1; 7 nucleotides align to TRBD1. V lost 3 bases to trimming and J lost 7 bases; unmatched junction nucleotides: 5. Germline V gives CDR1 LGHDT, CDR2 YNNKEL (reference sequence). The CDR3 is 13 residues long. CDR3 sequence: CASSQVWTGEAFF. CDR3 nucleotides: TGTGCCAGCAGCCAGGTCTGGACAGGTGAAGCTTTCTTT.

The chain recombines TRBV4-3 with TRBJ1-3, with TRBD1 as a possible D gene (6 bases). CDR3 length equals 14 residues. V was clipped by 8 bases and J by 2 bases, with 13 bases between them. Per germline, CDR1 LGHNA and CDR2 YSLEER. DNA for the CDR3: TGCGCCAGCGGCCCAGAGGGGGCTGGAAACACCATATATTTT. Translating it yields CASGPEGAGNTIYF.

There are a few counts of this clonotype. The V and J genes are TRBV20-1 and TRBJ2-1; 7 nucleotides agree with TRBD1. The junction had 17 bases not matched to a gene; V was cut back by 5 bases and J by 10 bases. The germline V gene has CDR1 DFQATT and CDR2 SNEGSKA (reference sequence). The CDR3 totals 15 residues. CDR3 nucleotide sequence: TGCAGTGCTCCCCGGGACAGATCCCTAAGAGGCGAGCAGTTCTTC. This codes for CSAPRDRSLRGEQFF.

There are a few counts of this clonotype. The rearrangement joins TRBV7-9 to TRBJ2-6, with no clear D. CDR3 size: 18 residues. Deletions cut 3 bases from V and 0 bases from J, with 15 bases between. Germline CDR1 and CDR2: SEHNR and FQNEAQ (reference sequence). The CDR3: CASSFGQRSISGANVLTF. CDR3 in DNA: TGTGCCAGCAGCTTTGGCCAGCGCTCTATCTCTGGGGCCAACGTCCTGACTTTC. Variable domain in full (rest from reference TRBV7-9 and TRBJ2-6): DTGVSQNPRHKITKRGQNVTFRCDPISEHNRLYWYRQTLGQGPEFLTYFQNEAQLEKSRLLSDRFSAERPKGSFSTLEIQRTEQGDSAMYLCASSFGQRSISGANVLTFGAGSRLTVL.

In this sample, this clonotype turned up a few times. The chain has TRBV20-1 and TRBJ1-1, with 7 bases matching TRBD1. The CDR3 covers 9 residues. With V trimmed by 7 bases and J by 11 bases, 4 bases remained unmatched. The germline CDR1 and CDR2 sequences are DFQATT and SNEGSKA (reference sequence). CDR3 protein: CSDETGAFF. In nucleotides, the CDR3 is TGCAGTGATGAGACAGGGGCTTTCTTT.

The V and J genes are TRBV2 and TRBJ1-5, with 7 nucleotides matching TRBD1. This CDR3 is 14 amino acids long. The junction had 3 bases not matched to a gene; V was cut back by 3 bases and J by 4 bases. Germline V gene data show CDR1 as SNHLY and CDR2 as FYNNEI. The CDR3 coding sequence is TGTGCCAGCAGTGAGGGACAGAGGAATCAGCCCCAGCATTTT. Amino acid sequence: CASSEGQRNQPQHF.

On this clonotype itself: One end of the junction is discordant with germline, which a read error may explain. The J gene is TRBJ1-6, the V gene TRBV2; D is perhaps TRBD1 (5 bases). The CDR3 contains 14 residues. Per germline, CDR1 SNHLY and CDR2 FYNNEI. For the CDR3, the DNA is TGTGCCAGCGGCTTGGGACCGCCTTGGTCACCCTTCCACTTT. It specifies CASGLGPPWSPFHF. The full variable domain, with the rest looked up from reference TRBV2 and TRBJ1-6, is EPEVTQTPSHQVTQMGQEVILRCVPISNHLYFYWYRQILGQKVEFLVSFYNNEISEKSEIFDDQFSVERPDGSNFTLKIRSTKLEDSAMYFCASGLGPPWSPFHFGNGTRLTVT.

The rearrangement links TRBV20-1 to TRBJ2-2; TRBD2 aligns across 8 bases. The V and J ends lost 2 bases and 3 bases, in that order; junction bases with no gene match: 5. This CDR3 is built from 15 residues. In germline, CDR1 is DFQATT, CDR2 SNEGSKA (reference sequence). The CDR3 sequence: CSARRPAGDTGELFF. CDR3 nucleotides: TGCAGTGCTAGACGTCCAGCGGGAGACACCGGGGAGCTGTTTTTT.

This chain uses TRBV20-1 with TRBJ2-5; 7 bases match TRBD2. The CDR3 runs to 14 residues. Looked up from germline, CDR1 is DFQATT and CDR2 is SNEGSKA (reference sequence). J gave up 1 base and V 3 bases, and 5 bases lay outside the gene matches. The CDR3 DNA sequence: TGCAGTGCTAGTAGGCTAGCGGTCCAAGAGACCCAGTACTTC. Translated, it gives CSASRLAVQETQYF.

At least ten counts were recorded for this clonotype. The gene calls are TRBV29-1 and TRBJ2-7; the D gene is possibly TRBD2 (5 bases). The germline gives CDR1 SQVTM, CDR2 ANQGSEA. CDR3 size: 12 residues. With 4 bases removed from V and 2 bases from J, the gap between germline ends came to 9 bases. CDR3 nucleotides: TGCAGCGTTGGGGTCGGGGCCTACGAGCAGTACTTC. Its protein is CSVGVGAYEQYF.

This clonotype occurred a few times. CDR3 nucleotides: TGCAGTGCCCCTAAGGCCTTGAACACCGGGGAGCTGTTTTTT. Translating gives CSAPKALNTGELFF. The chain uses TRBV20-1 and TRBJ2-2; D remains ambiguous. The CDR3 spans 14 residues. The V end was cut by 6 bases, the J end by 1 base, with 12 bases between. The germline V gene encodes CDR1 DFQATT and CDR2 SNEGSKA (reference sequence).

This clonotype was seen a handful of times. V usage is TRBV29-1 and J usage is TRBJ1-2; D uncertain. V was clipped by 8 bases and J by 6 bases, with 13 bases between them. Germline V gives CDR1 SQVTM, CDR2 ANQGSEA. The CDR3 is 11 amino acids. The CDR3 DNA reads as TGCAGCCTTAGGTCGGAGCATGGCTACACCTTC. Its translation: CSLRSEHGYTF. The variable domain in full, with the rest retrieved from reference TRBV29-1 and TRBJ1-2, is SAVISQKPSRDICQRGTSLTIQCQVDSQVTMMFWYRQQPGQSLTLIATANQGSEATYESGFVIDKFPISRPNLTFSTLTVSNMSPEDSSIYLCSLRSEHGYTFGSGTRLTVV.